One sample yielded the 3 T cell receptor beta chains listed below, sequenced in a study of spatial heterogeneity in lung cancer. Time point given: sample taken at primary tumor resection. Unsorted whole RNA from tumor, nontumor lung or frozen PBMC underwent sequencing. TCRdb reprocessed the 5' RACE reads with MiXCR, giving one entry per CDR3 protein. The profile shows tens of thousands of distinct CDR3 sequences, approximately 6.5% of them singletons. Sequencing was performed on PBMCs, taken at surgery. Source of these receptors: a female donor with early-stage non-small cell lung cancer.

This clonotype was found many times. The CDR3 nucleotides are TGTGCCAGCAGTTACAAGGGGTCCACCACTGAAGCTTTCTTT. Translating gives CASSYKGSTTEAFF. The V and J genes are TRBV6-2 or TRBV6-3 and TRBJ1-1; D possibly corresponds to TRBD1 (5 bases). The CDR3 runs 14 residues. Trimming removed 2 bases from V and 4 bases from J, with 11 bases in between. Germline CDR1 and CDR2: MNHEY and SVGEGT.

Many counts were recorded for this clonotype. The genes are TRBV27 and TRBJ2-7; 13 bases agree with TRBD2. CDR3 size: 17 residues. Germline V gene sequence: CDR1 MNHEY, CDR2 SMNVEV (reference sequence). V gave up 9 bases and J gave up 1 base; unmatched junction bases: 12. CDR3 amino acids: CARATSGGPGTSYEQYF. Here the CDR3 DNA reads TGTGCCAGGGCGACTAGCGGGGGGCCTGGCACTTCCTACGAGCAGTACTTC.

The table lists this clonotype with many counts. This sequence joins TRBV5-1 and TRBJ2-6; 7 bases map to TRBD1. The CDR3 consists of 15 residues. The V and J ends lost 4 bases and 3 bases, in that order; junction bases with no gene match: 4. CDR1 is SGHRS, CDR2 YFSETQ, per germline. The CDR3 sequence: CASSATGNGANVLTF. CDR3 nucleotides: TGCGCCAGCAGCGCGACAGGGAATGGGGCCAACGTCCTGACTTTC.